The subject of this entry is one T cell receptor (beta chain). Its antigen is not known. All trial patients relapsed after autologous stem cell transplantation. Generated by immunoSEQ multiplex PCR, the TCRdb table keeps only in-frame clones and is missing some. In the table there are 20,000 to 30,000 clones, 81% of which are singletons. Germline lookup yields CDR1 SNHLY and CDR2 FYNNEI. This CDR3 has 17 residues. The trim removed 6 bases at V and 0 bases at J, leaving 13 bases unmatched. The data were taken from a study of PD-1 blockade in classical Hodgkin lymphoma. Study-wide results and caveats: As was reported, newly diagnosed patients showed lower baseline TCR diversity than healthy donors did. Patients newly diagnosed and complete responders had comparable baseline diversity.

This sequence originates from a human donor with classical Hodgkin lymphoma. Sequences were derived from peripheral blood mononuclear cells (PBMCs), sampled before the second cycle of nivolumab. The chain couples TRBV2 to TRBJ2-7, with TRBD1 matching over 8 bases. This CDR3 is CASRSTAGTGSSYEQYF. CDR3 nucleotide sequence: TGTGCCAGCAGGAGTACGGCCGGGACAGGTTCCTCCTACGAGCAGTACTTC. Together with reference TRBV2 and TRBJ2-7, the CDR3 gives the full variable domain: EPEVTQTPSHQVTQMGQEVILRCVPISNHLYFYWYRQILGQKVEFLVSFYNNEISEKSEIFDDQFSVERPDGSNFTLKIRSTKLEDSAMYFCASRSTAGTGSSYEQYFGPGTRLTVT.